This T cell receptor beta chain was sequenced for a study of shared clonotypes between healthy human individuals. Across the study: Each donor contributed plates that comprised three CD4 naive, three CD4 memory, two CD8 naive and one CD8 memory. Study-wide points: Only a few donors were included, so the genetic and exposure-history diversity represented was limited. Clonotype sharing among donors was expected to depend on sequencing depth.

Cells designated naive CD8 were CD45RO-negative and were positively selected for CCR7, with terminally differentiated effector memory CD45RA+ cells excluded. None of the donors, who were healthy HIV-negative adults, had recently had acute infections or vaccinations. The protocol was immunoSEQ multiplex PCR, while the TCRdb copy is restricted to in-frame clones and leaves out a portion. The repertoire holds over 750,000 clones, with about 96% as singletons. This CDR3 has 9 amino acids. Trimming removed 10 bases from V and 9 bases from J, with 7 bases in between. The germline V gene has CDR1 SGHNT and CDR2 YENEEA. Of note for this clone: Its cognate antigen is unknown.

The V gene is TRBV11-3, the J gene TRBJ2-1; D gene unclear. Sequenced input: naive CD8+ T cells sorted from blood. This TCR derives from a man aged 25-45 years in good health. In DNA, the CDR3 is TGTGCCACCCGAAGTGAGCAGTTCTTC. This encodes CATRSEQFF.